This record looks at one TCR beta chain sequence and its context. Its specificity is unknown. Some clones are missing from TCRdb's copy, which holds only in-frame ones; the method was immunoSEQ multiplex PCR. The data contain 120,000 or so clones, about nine tenths of them singletons. This sample is drawn from a study of T cell responses to AZD1222 COVID-19 vaccine. Study outcomes and limitations: Clonal diversity may have been underestimated, and the donors were mostly white British, with more females than males. Spike-specific TCR breadth and depth went up after people got two AZD1222 doses. Distributed over spike, vaccine-associated CD4 TCRs predominated at 160-218 and 743-854.

The material sequenced was peripheral blood, taken on day 0 of AZD1222 vaccination. This TCR came from an adult in good health.

The CDR3 DNA is TGTGCCAGCACAGGAGACGGTGAGGGCCAAGAGACCCAGTACTTC. Translation: CASTGDGEGQETQYF. The chain has TRBV28 and TRBJ2-5; D might be TRBD2 (5 bases). V gave up 7 bases and J gave up 1 base, with 16 bases separating them. The CDR3 spans 15 residues. Germline loops: CDR1 MDHEN, CDR2 SYDVKM.